A single sample gave rise to the 29 T cell receptor beta chains below, sequenced in a study of control samples from healthy donors and cancer patients. This table comes from immunoSEQ multiplex PCR, and its TCRdb copy is limited to in-frame clones, with some not included. The sample contains about 120,000 clones, around nine tenths of which appear only once. The sequenced sample was blood. These receptors all come from a middle-aged man in good health.

The chain couples TRBV5-1 to TRBJ1-2; D is perhaps TRBD1 (5 bases). The CDR3 has 13 residues. The germline gives CDR1 SGHRS, CDR2 YFSETQ. Trimming took 0 bases from V and 8 from J, leaving 11 bases between them. CDR3: CASSLEAWGGYTF. The DNA of the CDR3 is TGCGCCAGCAGCTTGGAGGCTTGGGGCGGCTACACCTTC.

The chain uses TRBV19 and TRBJ1-3; no clear D gene. Per germline, CDR1 LNHDA and CDR2 SQIVND (reference sequence). V was clipped by 3 bases and J by 0 bases, with 9 bases between them. CDR3 size: 15 residues. The CDR3 here is CASSISSVSGNTIYF. The CDR3 coding sequence is TGTGCCAGTAGTATCTCGTCAGTCTCTGGAAACACCATATATTTT. Full variable domain (missing parts from reference TRBV19 and TRBJ1-3): DGGITQSPKYLFRKEGQNVTLSCEQNLNHDAMYWYRQDPGQGLRLIYYSQIVNDFQKGDIAEGYSVSREKKESFPLTVTSAQKNPTAFYLCASSISSVSGNTIYFGEGSWLTVV.

The chain uses TRBV27 and TRBJ2-1; 9 bases fit TRBD1. Germline trimming cut 4 bases from V and 6 bases from J; bases unmatched to any gene: 10. CDR3 length: 16 residues. CDR1 and CDR2 (germline): MNHEY, SMNVEV (reference sequence). The CDR3 is CASSSYRGQGLNEQFF. The CDR3 DNA reads as TGTGCCAGCAGTTCATACAGGGGGCAGGGCCTCAATGAGCAGTTCTTC.

CDR3 sequence: CASSAYRQFGGSPLHF. The CDR3 DNA sequence: TGTGCCAGCAGTGCCTATAGACAGTTCGGAGGGTCACCCCTCCACTTT. The chain couples TRBV27 to TRBJ1-6, with a tentative D call TRBD1 (5 bases). This CDR3 contains 16 residues. The V end was cut by 5 bases, the J end by 10 bases, with 21 bases between. The V gene's germline CDR1 is MNHEY and CDR2 SMNVEV (reference sequence).

The chain uses TRBV12-5 and TRBJ1-6; TRBD1 agrees at 7 bases. The germline CDR1 and CDR2 sequences are LGHNT and FRNRAP. The CDR3 covers 14 residues. The V and J ends lost 3 bases and 9 bases, in that order; junction bases with no gene match: 5. In nucleotides, the CDR3 is TGTGCTAGTGGTTTCGCGACAGGGACTTCACCCCTCCACTTT. Translated: CASGFATGTSPLHF.

CDR3 sequence (DNA): TGCGCCAGCAGCTTGGGGGCCGGACTGAGGACCTACGAGCAGTACTTC. This gives the protein CASSLGAGLRTYEQYF. This chain links TRBV5-1 with TRBJ2-7; possibly TRBD2 for D (5 bases). The CDR3 extends over 16 amino acids. Germline V gene sequence: CDR1 SGHRS, CDR2 YFSETQ. Trimming pared 0 bases from V and 2 bases from J, leaving 15 bases between.

The gene calls are TRBV5-1 and TRBJ2-3, with 7 bases fitting TRBD1. Looked up from germline, CDR1 is SGHRS and CDR2 is YFSETQ. V trimming: 4 bases; J trimming: 4 bases; junction bases outside the gene matches: 15. The CDR3 extends over 17 amino acids. CDR3 DNA sequence: TGCGCCAGCAGCCCTAGACAGGGCATTAGTAGGGCAGATACGCAGTATTTT. This translates into CASSPRQGISRADTQYF.

As DNA, the CDR3 is TGTGCCAGCAGCTCGGGAAAGACAGGGGACGGGCGGGAGACCCAGTACTTC. Translating it yields CASSSGKTGDGRETQYF. V usage is TRBV7-6 and J usage is TRBJ2-5; 8 bases line up with TRBD1. V shed 4 bases, J shed 5 bases, and the junction held 15 bases outside the gene matches. This CDR3 contains 17 residues. Germline V gene sequence: CDR1 SGHVS, CDR2 FNYEAQ.

This rearrangement joins TRBV28 to TRBJ2-1; perhaps TRBD1 as D (6 bases). The CDR3 is 15 amino acids. Germline V lookup: CDR1 MDHEN, CDR2 SYDVKM. V lost 4 bases and J 3 bases, leaving 13 bases between the germline ends. For the CDR3, the DNA is TGTGCCAGCAGTTCTACAGGGACCAACTACAATGAGCAGTTCTTC. The encoded protein is CASSSTGTNYNEQFF.

With regard to this clone: Other nucleotide sequences from this sample produce the same CDR3. The rearrangement uses TRBV7-8 and TRBJ2-7; D unresolved. Trimming shortened V by 5 bases and J by 0 bases, and 2 bases separated the two germline ends. Germline CDR1 is SGHVS and CDR2 is FQNEAQ. The CDR3 sequence is 11 residues long. The CDR3 region has the DNA TGTGCCAGCAGCCCCTCCTACGAGCAGTACTTC. Translating it yields CASSPSYEQYF.

V and J are TRBV2 and TRBJ2-7; D call uncertain. Germline V gene lookup returns CDR1 SNHLY and CDR2 FYNNEI. The V end was cut by 7 bases, the J end by 3 bases, with 16 bases between. The CDR3 spans 14 residues. The CDR3: CASNQVSPGYEQYF. The CDR3 nucleotides are TGTGCCAGCAATCAAGTGTCCCCTGGCTACGAGCAGTACTTC. The full variable domain, with the rest looked up from reference TRBV2 and TRBJ2-7, is EPEVTQTPSHQVTQMGQEVILRCVPISNHLYFYWYRQILGQKVEFLVSFYNNEISEKSEIFDDQFSVERPDGSNFTLKIRSTKLEDSAMYFCASNQVSPGYEQYFGPGTRLTVT.

The V and J genes are TRBV2 and TRBJ1-6; a weak D match, TRBD1 (5 bases). The V end was cut by 3 bases, the J end by 6 bases, with 9 bases between. The V gene's germline CDR1 is SNHLY and CDR2 FYNNEI. This CDR3 is 14 amino acids long. The CDR3 protein is CASSEERGNSPLHF. For the CDR3, the DNA is TGTGCCAGCAGTGAGGAAAGGGGTAATTCACCCCTCCACTTT.

The V call is TRBV5-1, the J call TRBJ2-7; 9 bases agree with TRBD2. With V trimmed by 3 bases and J by 0 bases, 7 bases remained unmatched. Germline CDR1 reads SGHRS; CDR2 reads YFSETQ. The CDR3 is made up of 16 amino acids. Here the CDR3 reads CASSYALAGISYEQYF. CDR3 DNA: TGCGCCAGCAGCTATGCCCTAGCGGGAATCTCCTACGAGCAGTACTTC.

This clone was seen once. The rearrangement joins TRBV18 to TRBJ2-5; D may match TRBD1 or TRBD2 (6 bases each). V lost 3 bases and J lost 3, with 14 bases in between. CDR1 is KGHSH, CDR2 LQKENI, per germline. CDR3 size: 15 residues. CDR3 residues: CASSPPGARKETQYF. For the CDR3, the DNA is TGTGCCAGCTCACCTCCGGGGGCGCGGAAAGAGACCCAGTACTTC.

The chain uses TRBV14 and TRBJ1-5; D uncertain. The germline CDR1 and CDR2 sequences are SGHDN and FVKESK. Trimming left V 6 bases short and J 3 bases short, with 6 bases between. CDR3 length: 12 amino acids. Written as DNA, the CDR3 is TGTGCCAGCAGTCGAAACAATCAGCCCCAGCATTTT. Amino acids: CASSRNNQPQHF.

The gene calls are TRBV6-5 and TRBJ2-5, with 7 bases fitting TRBD2. There are 15 residues in the CDR3. Germline CDR1 reads MNHEY; CDR2 reads SVGAGI. The junction had 6 bases not matched to a gene; V was cut back by 2 bases and J by 3 bases. In DNA, the CDR3 is TGTGCCAGCAGTTACCCCCCCCGGGGGGAAGAGACCCAGTACTTC. Its protein is CASSYPPRGEETQYF.

V is TRBV5-4 and J is TRBJ2-5; 7 bases agree with TRBD2. After removal of 4 bases from V and 1 base from J, the junction contained 7 bases not matched to a gene. This CDR3 is 15 amino acids long. Germline V gene lookup returns CDR1 SGHNT and CDR2 YYREEE (reference sequence). CDR3 DNA sequence: TGTGCCAGCAGCGGGGGGGGTCAGCCCCAAGAGACCCAGTACTTC. Its protein is CASSGGGQPQETQYF.

This clone is a singleton in its sample. The V call is TRBV9, the J call TRBJ2-7, with D unclear. V lost 3 bases and J 5 bases, leaving 3 bases between the germline ends. The germline V gene has CDR1 SGDLS and CDR2 YYNGEE. This CDR3 comprises 10 residues. This CDR3 reads CASSADEQYF. CDR3 coding DNA: TGTGCCAGCAGCGCCGACGAGCAGTACTTC.

The chain carries TRBV5-1 and TRBJ1-2; perhaps TRBD1 as D (5 bases). This CDR3 has 14 residues. V shed 1 base and J shed 3 bases, with 10 bases lying between them. Germline CDR1 reads SGHRS; CDR2 reads YFSETQ. For the CDR3, the DNA is TGCGCCAGCAGCTTGATGGGCAGGGACTATGGCTACACCTTC. Translating gives CASSLMGRDYGYTF.

V and J are TRBV6-1 and TRBJ1-4, with D perhaps matching TRBD1 (6 bases). CDR1 MNHNS and CDR2 SASEGT come from the germline V gene. The germline V and J ends were trimmed by 3 bases and 7 bases, with 12 bases remaining between them. This CDR3 is built from 14 residues. CDR3 sequence: CASSDRGRSEKLFF. The CDR3 DNA follows: TGTGCCAGCAGTGACAGGGGCCGGAGTGAAAAACTGTTTTTT.

The chain has TRBV20-1 and TRBJ1-1; 8 bases fit TRBD1. The CDR3 spans 11 residues. The junction had 8 bases not matched to a gene; V was cut back by 5 bases and J by 12 bases. Per germline, CDR1 DFQATT and CDR2 SNEGSKA (reference sequence). Here the CDR3 DNA reads TGCAGTGCTTGGACAGGGAGAATGACTTTCTTT. This translates into CSAWTGRMTFF.

This clone was recorded only once. The chain combines TRBV7-9 with TRBJ2-1; D assignment may be TRBD1 or TRBD2 (7 bases each). Germline lookup yields CDR1 SEHNR and CDR2 FQNEAQ (reference sequence). Trimming took 3 bases from V and 7 from J, leaving 16 bases between them. There are 15 residues in the CDR3. This CDR3 reads CASSLMAGGENEQFF. The CDR3 DNA is TGTGCCAGCAGCTTGATGGCAGGGGGGGAGAATGAGCAGTTCTTC.

The chain uses TRBV6-5 and TRBJ1-6; 10 nucleotides line up with TRBD1. Germline CDR1 and CDR2: MNHEY and SVGAGI. This CDR3 comprises 16 residues. Unmatched junction bases numbered 7, after V lost 4 bases and J lost 7 bases. The CDR3 loop is CASSSLPGQGNSPLHF. In nucleotides, the CDR3 is TGTGCCAGCAGTTCACTCCCGGGACAGGGGAATTCACCCCTCCACTTT.

The genes are TRBV5-6 and TRBJ2-1; maybe TRBD1 (7 bases). The CDR3 spans 12 residues. CDR1 is SGHDT, CDR2 YYEEEE, per germline. The germline V and J ends were trimmed by 4 bases and 6 bases, with 8 bases remaining between them. The CDR3 protein is CASSQGGNEQFF. CDR3 coding DNA: TGTGCCAGCAGCCAGGGGGGCAATGAGCAGTTCTTC. Combining the CDR3 with reference TRBV5-6 and TRBJ2-1 gives the whole variable domain DAGVTQSPTHLIKTRGQQVTLRCSPKSGHDTVSWYQQALGQGPQFIFQYYEEEERQRGNFPDRFSGHQFPNYSSELNVNALLLGDSALYLCASSQGGNEQFFGPGTRLTVL.

The V and J genes are TRBV15 and TRBJ1-6; 10 nucleotides agree with TRBD1. The CDR3 is 15 residues long. With 1 base clipped from V and 9 bases from J, the junction kept 3 bases outside the gene matches. CDR1 and CDR2 from the germline V gene are LNHNV and YYDKDF (reference sequence). The CDR3 region is CATSRGQGAPSPLHF. The CDR3 region has the DNA TGTGCCACCAGCAGAGGACAGGGGGCTCCTTCACCCCTCCACTTT. The variable domain in full, completed from reference TRBV15 and TRBJ1-6, reads DAMVIQNPRYQVTQFGKPVTLSCSQTLNHNVMYWYQQKSSQAPKLLFHYYDKDFNNEADTPDNFQSRRPNTSFCFLDIRSPGLGDTAMYLCATSRGQGAPSPLHFGNGTRLTVT.

The genes are TRBV15 and TRBJ2-5, with D maybe TRBD1 (6 bases). V lost 3 bases and J 5 bases, leaving 13 bases between the germline ends. The CDR3 loop spans 14 amino acids. Per germline, CDR1 LNHNV and CDR2 YYDKDF (reference sequence). CDR3 coding DNA: TGTGCCACCAGCAGGGATACAGGGCGGGAGACCCAGTACTTC. It specifies CATSRDTGRETQYF.

The rearrangement links TRBV19 to TRBJ2-2, with TRBD2 identical over 13 bases. The CDR3 is made up of 16 amino acids. V trimming: 2 bases; J trimming: 5 bases; junction bases outside the gene matches: 2. Germline CDR1 is LNHDA and CDR2 is SQIVND (reference sequence). CDR3 bases: TGTGCCAGTAGTATAAGGACTAGCGGGGGTACCGGGGAGCTGTTTTTT. Its translation is CASSIRTSGGTGELFF. Filled out from reference TRBV19 and TRBJ2-2, the complete variable domain reads DGGITQSPKYLFRKEGQNVTLSCEQNLNHDAMYWYRQDPGQGLRLIYYSQIVNDFQKGDIAEGYSVSREKKESFPLTVTSAQKNPTAFYLCASSIRTSGGTGELFFGEGSRLTVL.

This sequence joins TRBV6-5 and TRBJ1-1; 9 bases match TRBD1. Germline CDR1 MNHEY, CDR2 SVGAGI. With V trimmed by 6 bases and J by 1 base, 3 bases remained unmatched. This CDR3 is 14 amino acids long. Here the CDR3 reads CASRGTGSNTEAFF. The CDR3 DNA reads TGTGCCAGCAGGGGGACAGGGTCGAACACTGAAGCTTTCTTT.

The chain links TRBV6-2 or TRBV6-3 to TRBJ1-6; tentatively, D is TRBD1 (6 bases). The CDR3 has 16 amino acids. Germline V gives CDR1 MNHEY, CDR2 SVGEGT. The V end lost 4 bases, the J end lost 6 bases, and 16 bases lay between the germline ends. CDR3 coding DNA: TGTGCCAGCAGTTTTCCGGGGGGCACCCGTAATTCACCCCTCCACTTT. This translates into CASSFPGGTRNSPLHF.